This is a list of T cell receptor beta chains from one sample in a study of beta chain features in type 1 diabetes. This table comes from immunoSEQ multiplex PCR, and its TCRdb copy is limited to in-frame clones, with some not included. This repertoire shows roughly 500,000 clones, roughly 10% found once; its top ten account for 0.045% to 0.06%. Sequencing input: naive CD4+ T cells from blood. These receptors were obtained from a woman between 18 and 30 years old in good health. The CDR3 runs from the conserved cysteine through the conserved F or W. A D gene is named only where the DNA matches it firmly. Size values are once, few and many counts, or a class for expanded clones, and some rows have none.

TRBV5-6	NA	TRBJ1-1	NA	CASSFPAGQANTEAFF	TGTGCCAGCAGCTTCCCGGCAGGGCAGGCTAACACTGAAGCTTTCTTT
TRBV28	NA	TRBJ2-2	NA	CASSAFSEAGELFF	TGTGCCAGCAGTGCGTTCTCGGAGGCCGGGGAGCTGTTTTTT
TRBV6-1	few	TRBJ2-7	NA	CASSSFEEQYF	TGTGCCAGCAGTAGTTTTGAAGAGCAGTACTTC
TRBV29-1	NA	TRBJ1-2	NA	CSVRGDYGYTF	TGCAGCGTCCGGGGGGACTATGGCTACACCTTC
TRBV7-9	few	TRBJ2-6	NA	CASSGRRSGANVLTF	TGTGCCAGCAGCGGCAGGCGATCTGGGGCCAACGTCCTGACTTTC
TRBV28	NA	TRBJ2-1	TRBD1	CASSRDRGIGEQFF	TGTGCCAGCAGCCGGGACAGGGGAATTGGGGAGCAGTTCTTC
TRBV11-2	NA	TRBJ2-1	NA	CASSLNYNEQFF	TGTGCCAGCAGCTTGAATTATAATGAGCAGTTCTTC
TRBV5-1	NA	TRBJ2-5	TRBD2	CASSKNGYGLAGDSKETQYF	TGCGCCAGCAGCAAGAACGGTTACGGGCTAGCGGGGGATAGCAAGGAGACCCAGTACTTC
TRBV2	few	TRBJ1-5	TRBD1	CASRFRDRGQPQHF	TGTGCCAGCAGGTTCCGGGACAGGGGTCAGCCCCAGCATTTT
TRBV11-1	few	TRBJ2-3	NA	CASSPTGTRGRTDTQYF	TGTGCCAGCAGCCCCACCGGTACCAGGGGACGCACAGATACGCAGTATTTT
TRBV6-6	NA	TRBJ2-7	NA	CASSYKWSGEQYF	TGTGCCAGCAGTTACAAATGGTCGGGGGAGCAGTACTTC
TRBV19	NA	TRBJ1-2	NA	CASRESFWVSDGYTF	TGTGCCAGTAGAGAAAGCTTCTGGGTTTCGGATGGCTACACCTTC
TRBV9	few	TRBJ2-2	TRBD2	CASSVGLAGTTGELFF	TGTGCCAGCAGCGTAGGGCTAGCGGGTACCACCGGGGAGCTGTTTTTT
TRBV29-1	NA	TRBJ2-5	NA	CSVEKAGQETQYF	TGCAGCGTTGAAAAGGCGGGGCAGGAGACCCAGTACTTC
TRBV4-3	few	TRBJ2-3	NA	CASSQEQITDTQYF	TGCGCCAGCAGCCAGGAACAGATCACAGATACGCAGTATTTT
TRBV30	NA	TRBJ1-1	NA	CAWSAGFRRGNTEAFF	TGTGCCTGGAGTGCCGGGTTTCGCCGGGGGAACACTGAAGCTTTCTTT
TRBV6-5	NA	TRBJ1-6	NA	CASSPIHPDNSPLHF	TGTGCCAGCAGTCCGATTCATCCCGATAATTCACCCCTCCACTTT